Included here is one TCR beta chain sequence, with context. These data are taken from a study of blood T cell repertoires in COVID-19. Looking at the study overall: Acute-phase and convalescent COVID-19 samples originated in the United States, Italy and Spain.

Original handling: Estimated nucleated cell counts came from reference gene primer amplification. Produced via immunoSEQ multiplex PCR; TCRdb's table is partial and in-frame only. V, J and clone size are taken as reported in that table, and D and trimming were inferred from the DNA itself. The sample lists some 120,000 clones; more than 75% were seen once. The CDR3 runs to 16 residues. Trimming stripped 4 bases from V and 5 bases from J, with 20 bases between. Per the germline V gene, CDR1 is MDHEN and CDR2 is SYDVKM. The sample comprised peripheral blood. The source of this sequence is an older woman with acute or convalescent COVID-19. The V call is TRBV28, the J call TRBJ1-2; D perhaps matches TRBD1 (5 bases). The CDR3 nucleotides are TGTGCCAGCAGTTCGACGATAGGCGCAGGGCAATATGGCTACACCTTC. Its protein is CASSSTIGAGQYGYTF.